The clone carrying this TCR beta chain was observed at least ten times. Antigen unknown. Scientists amplified the TCR beta CDR3 regions from RNA transcripts. HTBI primers primed a first-round RT-PCR, and a second-round multiplex PCR followed. One entry per CDR3 protein, called by TCRdb with MiXCR from the multiplex PCR reads. The sample lists hundreds of thousands of distinct CDR3 sequences, approximately 22% occurring once. A follow-up of 18 months without ophthalmopathy meant that hyperthyroidism was stable. The study excluded patients with other autoimmune diseases, uncontrolled infections, pregnancy or lactation. Establishment of the diagnosis relied upon clinical symptoms, serum thyroxine, TRAb, thyroid ultrasound and orbital computed tomography. The source of the sample is a study of Graves' ophthalmopathy and Graves' hyperthyroidism. General study points: Ophthalmopathy cases were distinguished from stable hyperthyroidism by a 13-signature model, reaching around 88% sensitivity and around 80% specificity.

This clonotype was obtained from a woman aged 18-35 years with stable Graves' hyperthyroidism. Some clones in this sample may be carry-over from other donors' samples. The sample taken for sequencing was peripheral blood.

The CDR3 nucleotides read TGTGCCATCAGCCCCGCTAGCGGACGGCAGGCTGGGGCCAACGTCCTGACTTTC. Protein: CAISPASGRQAGANVLTF. The rearrangement joins TRBV10-3 to TRBJ2-6, with 7 bases matching TRBD2. With 6 bases clipped from V and 2 bases from J, the junction kept 13 bases outside the gene matches. This CDR3 contains 18 residues. Per germline, CDR1 ENHRY and CDR2 SYGVKD.